This entry lists 26 T cell receptor beta chains sequenced from one sample in a study of blood T cell repertoires in COVID-19. Clones were read by immunoSEQ multiplex PCR, and TCRdb kept only the in-frame ones, dropping some. This table holds hundreds of thousands of clones, roughly 86% found once. Sequencing was performed on peripheral blood. Receptors originate from a woman in her seventies with COVID-19, enrolled during active disease.

The J gene is TRBJ2-1, the V gene TRBV7-8; D gene unclear. This CDR3 comprises 14 residues. Trimming left V 2 bases short and J 4 bases short, with 9 bases between. Germline V lookup: CDR1 SGHVS, CDR2 FQNEAQ. The CDR3 nucleotides are TGTGCCAGCAGCTTATTTGGCTTTTACAATGAGCAGTTCTTC. Translated, it gives CASSLFGFYNEQFF.

Only one count was recorded for this clone. The rearrangement joins TRBV27 to TRBJ2-2; 14 bases are shared with TRBD2. CDR3 length: 15 residues. Trimming at V came to 7 bases and at J to 6 bases, leaving 4 bases not matched to a gene. Germline V CDR1 and CDR2: MNHEY, SMNVEV (reference sequence). The CDR3 spells CASKETSGGAGELFF. CDR3 nucleotide sequence: TGTGCCAGCAAGGAGACTAGCGGGGGGGCCGGGGAGCTGTTTTTT.

The chain has TRBV5-1 and TRBJ2-7; D perhaps matches TRBD1 (5 bases). The CDR3 runs 14 residues. Trimming stripped 2 bases from V and 0 bases from J, with 9 bases between. Germline V gene lookup returns CDR1 SGHRS and CDR2 YFSETQ. CDR3 protein: CASSFRQSSYEQYF. The CDR3 nucleotides read TGCGCCAGCAGCTTTAGACAGAGCTCCTACGAGCAGTACTTC.

This chain joins TRBV12-5 and TRBJ1-2, with TRBD1 identical over 10 bases. The CDR3 covers 20 residues. V shed 2 bases and J 3 bases; nucleotides not matched to a gene: 18. Germline CDR1 and CDR2: LGHNT and FRNRAP. The DNA of the CDR3 is TGTGCTAGTGGTTTGCCCCCGGCGGACAGGGGGGCCCATATAGACTATGGCTACACCTTC. Its translation is CASGLPPADRGAHIDYGYTF.

J is TRBJ1-3 and V is TRBV7-2, with TRBD1 as a possible D gene (6 bases). Looked up from germline, CDR1 is SGHTA and CDR2 is FQGNSA. This CDR3 spans 15 amino acids. Trimming left V 5 bases short and J 4 bases short, with 15 bases between. CDR3 DNA sequence: TGTGCCAGCAGCCGCACAGGGTTTTCCGGAAACACCATATATTTT. It yields the protein CASSRTGFSGNTIYF.

J is TRBJ2-7 and V is TRBV9; 7 bases fit TRBD2. V trimming: 8 bases; J trimming: 0 bases; junction bases outside the gene matches: 8. CDR1 is SGDLS and CDR2 is YYNGEE in the germline V gene. The CDR3 sequence is 14 residues long. CDR3 protein: CASSRTSISYEQYF. In nucleotides, the CDR3 is TGTGCCAGTTCCAGGACTAGTATCTCCTACGAGCAGTACTTC.

This chain joins TRBV2 and TRBJ1-2; D is unclear. CDR1 is SNHLY and CDR2 is FYNNEI in the germline V gene. The CDR3 sequence is 14 residues long. V dropped 6 bases and J dropped 6 bases, with 17 bases sitting between them. CDR3 nucleotide sequence: TGTGCCAGCAGGACTACATTCCTCCTGAATGGCTACACCTTC. Translated: CASRTTFLLNGYTF.

J is TRBJ1-2 and V is TRBV5-1; 8 positions agree with TRBD1. The junction had 4 bases not matched to a gene; V was cut back by 0 bases and J by 6 bases. Germline V lookup: CDR1 SGHRS, CDR2 YFSETQ. CDR3 length equals 14 residues. The CDR3 region is CASSLDRGKHGYTF. CDR3 bases: TGCGCCAGCAGCTTGGACAGGGGGAAGCATGGCTACACCTTC.

This clone was recorded a few times. The chain uses TRBV11-2 and TRBJ1-1, with 12 bases matching TRBD1. The CDR3 has 17 residues. Trimming at V came to 5 bases and at J to 1 base, leaving 8 bases not matched to a gene. Germline CDR1 reads SGHAT; CDR2 reads FQNNGV. The CDR3 loop reads CASSSGTGGASNTEAFF. The CDR3, as DNA: TGTGCCAGCAGCAGTGGGACAGGGGGCGCATCGAACACTGAAGCTTTCTTT.

The V and J genes are TRBV9 and TRBJ2-5; 12 positions agree with TRBD2. Germline CDR1 SGDLS, CDR2 YYNGEE. The V gene end was trimmed by 0 bases and the J gene end by 4 bases; junction bases not matched to a gene: 10. There are 18 residues in the CDR3. The CDR3 DNA reads TGTGCCAGCAGCGTAGAGCTAGCGGGGGGGCAACATGGAGAGACCCAGTACTTC. It translates to CASSVELAGGQHGETQYF. The whole variable domain, filled in from reference TRBV9 and TRBJ2-5, reads DSGVTQTPKHLITATGQRVTLRCSPRSGDLSVYWYQQSLDQGLQFLIQYYNGEERAKGNILERFSAQQFPDLHSELNLSSLELGDSALYFCASSVELAGGQHGETQYFGPGTRLLVL.

The chain is built from TRBV19 and TRBJ1-2; D unclear. The CDR3 loop spans 14 amino acids. V gave up 3 bases and J gave up 7 bases, with 15 bases separating them. Germline CDR1 LNHDA, CDR2 SQIVND (reference sequence). The CDR3 spells CASSIGRQAFGYTF. CDR3 DNA: TGTGCCAGTAGTATCGGTCGGCAGGCCTTTGGCTACACCTTC.

CDR3 nucleotide sequence: TGTGCCAGTAGTACCGCCCCGGGACGGGGGACTCAGCCCCAGCATTTT. It codes for CASSTAPGRGTQPQHF. The J gene is TRBJ1-5, the V gene TRBV19; D is perhaps TRBD1 (5 bases). V lost 4 bases and J 6 bases, leaving 19 bases between the germline ends. This CDR3 region has 16 residues. Germline V lookup: CDR1 LNHDA, CDR2 SQIVND (reference sequence).

This sequence joins TRBV21-1 and TRBJ2-3; the table's TRBD1 call for D was not verified on the DNA. TRBV21-1 is designated a pseudogene. This CDR3 spans 17 amino acids. In DNA form, the CDR3 reads TGTGCCAGCAGCCCCGGGACAGCCTCAGGCGGCACAGATACGCAGTATTTT. Translation gives CASSPGTASGGTDTQYF.

This chain uses TRBV6-1 with TRBJ1-5; TRBD1 is a possible D gene (6 bases). This CDR3 comprises 16 residues. CDR1 and CDR2 from the germline V gene are MNHNS and SASEGT. V lost 4 bases and J 4 bases, leaving 17 bases between the germline ends. The CDR3 is CASSVGGERINQPQHF. CDR3 nucleotides: TGTGCCAGCAGTGTTGGGGGCGAGAGGATAAATCAGCCCCAGCATTTT.

The genes are TRBV5-5 and TRBJ1-5, with TRBD1 identical over 10 bases. The J segment lost 5 bases and the V segment lost 0 bases, leaving 8 bases of the junction unmatched. The germline V gene has CDR1 SGHKS and CDR2 YYEKEE (reference sequence). The CDR3 contains 17 residues. Written as DNA, the CDR3 is TGTGCCAGCAGCTTGGCTCCCGGGACAGGGGATTATCAGCCCCAGCATTTT. It is translated as CASSLAPGTGDYQPQHF. Filled out from reference TRBV5-5 and TRBJ1-5, the complete variable domain reads DAGVTQSPTHLIKTRGQQVTLRCSPISGHKSVSWYQQVLGQGPQFIFQYYEKEERGRGNFPDRFSARQFPNYSSELNVNALLLGDSALYLCASSLAPGTGDYQPQHFGDGTRLSIL.

The rearrangement links TRBV10-3 to TRBJ1-2; 9 nucleotides match TRBD1. Germline-derived CDR1 and CDR2 are ENHRY and SYGVKD. The junction had 9 bases not matched to a gene; V was cut back by 10 bases and J by 6 bases. This CDR3 spans 13 amino acids. The chain's CDR3 is CASLPQGADGYTF. The CDR3 DNA follows: TGTGCCAGCCTTCCACAGGGGGCGGATGGCTACACCTTC.

This rearrangement joins TRBV3-1 (or the pseudogene TRBV3-2) to TRBJ1-1; D not resolved. Between the trimmed V and J ends, which lost 3 bases and 4 bases, there was a span of 18 bases. Looked up from germline, CDR1 is LGHDT and CDR2 is YNNKEL (reference sequence). The CDR3 extends over 16 amino acids. The CDR3 sequence is CASSQYLLSECTEAFF. The CDR3 DNA follows: TGTGCCAGCAGCCAGTACCTCCTCTCTGAGTGCACTGAAGCTTTCTTT.

The CDR3 loop reads CATSDPTPSANNEQFF. In nucleotides, the CDR3 is TGTGCCACCAGTGACCCGACACCTAGCGCCAACAATGAGCAGTTCTTC. The gene calls are TRBV24-1 and TRBJ2-1, with TRBD2 as a possible D gene (6 bases). The germline V gene has CDR1 KGHDR and CDR2 SFDVKD. Trimming took off 4 bases at V and 5 bases at J, with 17 bases between the two ends. CDR3 length: 16 residues.

V gene TRBV29-1 combines with J gene TRBJ1-2; tentatively, D is TRBD1 (6 bases). V was cut by 5 bases and J by 3 bases, with 25 bases left in between. The germline V gene encodes CDR1 SQVTM and CDR2 ANQGSEA. This CDR3 spans 17 amino acids. CDR3 bases: TGCAGCGTTTCCGGAGAGCGGGGGCTCGAGGCGGACTATGGCTACACCTTC. This encodes CSVSGERGLEADYGYTF.

This sequence joins TRBV10-3 and TRBJ2-1; D possibly corresponds to TRBD2 (6 bases). This CDR3 comprises 12 residues. CDR1 and CDR2 (germline): ENHRY, SYGVKD. The ends were cut back, 2 bases at V and 8 bases at J, with 7 bases in the middle. CDR3 protein: CAISEREDEQFF. The DNA for the CDR3 is TGTGCCATCAGTGAGAGGGAGGATGAGCAGTTCTTC.

This chain links TRBV6-5 with TRBJ1-6; D gene unclear. V lost 0 bases and J lost 8, with 11 bases in between. This CDR3 has 15 residues. Germline values: CDR1 MNHEY, CDR2 SVGAGI. CDR3 nucleotides: TGTGCCAGCAGTTACTCTGCCAGGCAGGATTCACCCCTCCACTTT. It translates to CASSYSARQDSPLHF.

The chain joins TRBV2 to TRBJ2-1; 10 bases fit TRBD2. The CDR3 totals 13 residues. After removal of 3 bases from V and 8 bases from J, the junction contained 1 base not matched to a gene. Germline V gene sequence: CDR1 SNHLY, CDR2 FYNNEI. The CDR3 here is CASSESGRDEQFF. The CDR3 DNA follows: TGTGCCAGCAGTGAGAGCGGGAGGGATGAGCAGTTCTTC.

This sequence joins TRBV28 and TRBJ1-4; TRBD1 aligns across 7 bases. The CDR3 spans 14 residues. The J segment lost 6 bases and the V segment lost 4 bases, leaving 5 bases of the junction unmatched. Germline V CDR1 and CDR2: MDHEN, SYDVKM. CDR3 nucleotides: TGTGCCAGCAGTTCAGGGGGTGGGGATGAAAAACTGTTTTTT. This sequence encodes CASSSGGGDEKLFF.

The rearrangement uses TRBV5-1 and TRBJ1-1; D may be TRBD1 (5 bases). This CDR3 contains 15 residues. Per germline, CDR1 SGHRS and CDR2 YFSETQ. V was pared by 6 bases and J by 2 bases, with 17 bases between. The CDR3 loop reads CASTRDLTVNTEAFF. The DNA of the CDR3 is TGCGCCAGCACGCGTGACTTGACAGTTAACACTGAAGCTTTCTTT.

V and J are TRBV18 and TRBJ1-5, with D possibly being TRBD1 (6 bases). Germline CDR1 KGHSH, CDR2 LQKENI. The CDR3 is made up of 15 amino acids. V lost 3 bases to trimming and J lost 3 bases, with 12 bases between them. The DNA of the CDR3 is TGTGCCAGCTCACCGACGGGACAAACCAATCAGCCCCAGCATTTT. This translates into CASSPTGQTNQPQHF.

V and J are TRBV24-1 and TRBJ1-2; no clear D. Deletions cut 0 bases from V and 4 bases from J, with 14 bases between. The CDR3 is made up of 16 amino acids. The germline V gene has CDR1 KGHDR and CDR2 SFDVKD. CDR3 bases: TGTGCCACCAGTGATTTGGCGGGGATCTTCTTCTATGGCTACACCTTC. Translating it yields CATSDLAGIFFYGYTF.